The T cell receptor beta chain described here comes from a study of cytomegalovirus exposure and HLA in healthy donors. Looking at the study overall: About 85 million unique TCRs from HLA-typed donors were held in an early release of data.

Points from the study as a whole: TRBV6-2, TRBV6-3 and some other V segments were unresolvable in 87-base-pair reads.

Primers for the PCR totalled 60 Vbeta and 13 Jbeta. Assay used: immunoSEQ multiplex PCR; TCRdb lists only in-frame clones, some missing. The repertoire shows about 200,000 clones; the top ten hold approximately 0.74%. Points on this clone: The antigen is unknown.

There are 15 residues in the CDR3. The V gene lost 2 bases and the J gene lost 2 bases, with 11 bases spanning the gap. CDR1 is LGHNA and CDR2 is YSLEER in the germline V gene. The gene calls are TRBV4-3 and TRBJ2-3; tentatively, D is TRBD1 (5 bases). This sequence originates from a boy aged 5 to 17 in good health and CMV-seronegative. Sequenced sample: PBMCs. CDR3 coding DNA: TGCGCCAGCAGCCAAAATCCAGGGTCCACAGATACGCAGTATTTT. Protein sequence: CASSQNPGSTDTQYF.